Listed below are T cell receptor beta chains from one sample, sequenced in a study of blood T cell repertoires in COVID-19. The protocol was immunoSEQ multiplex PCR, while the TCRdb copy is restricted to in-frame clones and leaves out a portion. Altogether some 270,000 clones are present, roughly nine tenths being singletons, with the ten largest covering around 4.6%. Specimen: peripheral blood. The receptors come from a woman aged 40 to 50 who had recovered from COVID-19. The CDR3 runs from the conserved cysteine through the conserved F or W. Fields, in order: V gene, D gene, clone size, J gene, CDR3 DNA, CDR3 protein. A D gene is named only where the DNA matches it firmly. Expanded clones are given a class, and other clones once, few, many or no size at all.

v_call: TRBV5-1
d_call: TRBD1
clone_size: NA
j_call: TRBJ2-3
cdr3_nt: TGCGCCAGCAGCTCGGGACAGGGGACAGATACGCAGTATTTT
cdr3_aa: CASSSGQGTDTQYF

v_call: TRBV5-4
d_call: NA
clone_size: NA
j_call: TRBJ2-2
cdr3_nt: TGTGCCAGCAGCCCTAGACCGAGCGCGAACACCGGGGAGCTGTTTTTT
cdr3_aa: CASSPRPSANTGELFF

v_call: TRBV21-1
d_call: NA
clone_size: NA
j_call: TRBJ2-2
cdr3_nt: TGTGCCAGCAGAGGAGGCAGCGGGAGGGCCACCGGGGAGCTGTTTTTT
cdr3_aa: CASRGGSGRATGELFF

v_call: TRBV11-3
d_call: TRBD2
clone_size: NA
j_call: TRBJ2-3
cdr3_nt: TGTGCCAGCAGCTTAGGCCGGGACTATAGCACAGATACGCAGTATTTT
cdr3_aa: CASSLGRDYSTDTQYF

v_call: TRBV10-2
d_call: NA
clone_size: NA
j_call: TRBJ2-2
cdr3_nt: TGCGCCAGCAGTGAGTACGGGACCGGGGAGCTGTTTTTT
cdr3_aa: CASSEYGTGELFF

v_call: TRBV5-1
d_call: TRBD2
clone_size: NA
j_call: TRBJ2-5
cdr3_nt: TGCGCCAGCAGCTTGGGACTAGCGGGGGCACAAGAGACCCAGTACTTC
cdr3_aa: CASSLGLAGAQETQYF

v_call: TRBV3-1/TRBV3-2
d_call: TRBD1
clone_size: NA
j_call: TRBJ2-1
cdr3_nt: TGTGCCAGCAGCACGCGACCTGGGACAGGGGGCTACAATGAGCAGTTCTTC
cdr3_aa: CASSTRPGTGGYNEQFF

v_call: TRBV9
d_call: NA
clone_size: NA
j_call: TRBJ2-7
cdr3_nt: TGTGCCAGCAGCGTAGAGCCATTTCCCCCCTACGAGCAGTACTTC
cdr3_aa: CASSVEPFPPYEQYF

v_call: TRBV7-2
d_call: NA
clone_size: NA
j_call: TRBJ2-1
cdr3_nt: TGTGCCAGCAGCTTAGTAATGGCTAGCGTCCTCTCCTACAATGAGCAGTTCTTC
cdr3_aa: CASSLVMASVLSYNEQFF

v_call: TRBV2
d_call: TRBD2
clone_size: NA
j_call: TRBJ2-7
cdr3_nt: TGTGCCAGCAGAGTTACTAGCGGGGGGGCTTACGAGCAGTACTTC
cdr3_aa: CASRVTSGGAYEQYF

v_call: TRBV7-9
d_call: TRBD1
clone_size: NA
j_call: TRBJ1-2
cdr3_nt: TGTGCCAGCAGCTTAGCCCACAGGGGGTCGGGCTATGGCTACACCTTC
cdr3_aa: CASSLAHRGSGYGYTF

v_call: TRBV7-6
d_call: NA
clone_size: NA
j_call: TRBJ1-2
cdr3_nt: TGTGCCAGCACCCCCGGGGTGTTTGGGCCCTATGGCTACACCTTC
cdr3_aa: CASTPGVFGPYGYTF

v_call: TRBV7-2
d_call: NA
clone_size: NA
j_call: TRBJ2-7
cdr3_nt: TGTGCCAGCAGCTTATTTTCTGGACTCCCTTCCTACGAGCAGTACTTC
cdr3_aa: CASSLFSGLPSYEQYF

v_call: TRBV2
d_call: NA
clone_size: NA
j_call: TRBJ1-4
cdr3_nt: TGTGCCAGCATCAGGGTCCCTAATGAAAAACTGTTTTTT
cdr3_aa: CASIRVPNEKLFF

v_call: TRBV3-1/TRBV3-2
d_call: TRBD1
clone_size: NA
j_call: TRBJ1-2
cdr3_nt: TGTGCCAGCAGCCAAAGAGGACAGGGGGCTCTCGGGGGCTACACCTTC
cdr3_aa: CASSQRGQGALGGYTF

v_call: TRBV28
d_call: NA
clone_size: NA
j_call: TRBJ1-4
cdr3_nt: TGTGCCAGCAGTTTGGAAAGGGGGAATGAAAAACTGTTTTTT
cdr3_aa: CASSLERGNEKLFF

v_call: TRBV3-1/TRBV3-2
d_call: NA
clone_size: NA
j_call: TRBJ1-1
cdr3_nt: TGTGCCAGCAGCGAAACAGCGAACACTGAAGCTTTCTTT
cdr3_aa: CASSETANTEAFF

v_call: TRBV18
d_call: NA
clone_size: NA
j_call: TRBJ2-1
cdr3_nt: TGTGCCAGCTTACAGGACAGTCACAATGAGCAGTTCTTC
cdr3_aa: CASLQDSHNEQFF

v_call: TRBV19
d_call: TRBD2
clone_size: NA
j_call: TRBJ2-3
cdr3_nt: TGTGCCAGTAGTGTCGGCGGGGGGAGCACAGATACGCAGTATTTT
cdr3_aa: CASSVGGGSTDTQYF

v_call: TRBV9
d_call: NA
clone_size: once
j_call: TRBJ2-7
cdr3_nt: TGTGCCAGCAGCCCGGGGTGGGCCTACGAGCAGTACTTC
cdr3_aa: CASSPGWAYEQYF

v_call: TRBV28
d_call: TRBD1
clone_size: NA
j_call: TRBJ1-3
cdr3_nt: TGTGCCAGCAGTACGACCGGGACAGGGAATGGAAACACCATATATTTT
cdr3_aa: CASSTTGTGNGNTIYF

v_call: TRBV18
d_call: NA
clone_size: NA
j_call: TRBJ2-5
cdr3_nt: TGTGCCAGCTCACCACCGGAGCTTCAAGAGACCCAGTACTTC
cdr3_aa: CASSPPELQETQYF

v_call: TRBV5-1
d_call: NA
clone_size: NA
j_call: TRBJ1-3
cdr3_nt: TGCGCCAGCAGCTTTACTCCTCTACGGACATCTGGAAACACCATATATTTT
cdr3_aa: CASSFTPLRTSGNTIYF

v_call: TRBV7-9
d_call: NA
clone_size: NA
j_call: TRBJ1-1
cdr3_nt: TGTGCCAGCGGTTCGTGGCGGGTTACTGAAGCTTTCTTT
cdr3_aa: CASGSWRVTEAFF

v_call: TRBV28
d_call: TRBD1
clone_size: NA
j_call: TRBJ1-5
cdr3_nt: TGTGCCAGCAGCCGGGACAGGGGATATCAGCCCCAGCATTTT
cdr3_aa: CASSRDRGYQPQHF

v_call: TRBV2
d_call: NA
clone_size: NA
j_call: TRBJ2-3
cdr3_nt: TGTGCCAGCAACCGGGACTCAAGCACAGATACGCAGTATTTT
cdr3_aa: CASNRDSSTDTQYF

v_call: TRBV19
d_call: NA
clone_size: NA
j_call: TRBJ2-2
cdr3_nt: TGTGCCAGTAGAGGGGGAGTATCAGGGGACACCGGGGAGCTGTTTTTT
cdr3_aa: CASRGGVSGDTGELFF

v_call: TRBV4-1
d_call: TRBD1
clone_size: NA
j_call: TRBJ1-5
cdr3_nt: TGCGCCAGCAGCCAAGAAAAGGGACAGGGCTTGGTGGCCCAGCATTTT
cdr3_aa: CASSQEKGQGLVAQHF

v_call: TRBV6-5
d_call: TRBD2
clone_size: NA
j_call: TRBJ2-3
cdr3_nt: TGTGCCAGCAGTTGGCTAGCGGGGGCCACAGATACGCAGTATTTT
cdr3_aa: CASSWLAGATDTQYF

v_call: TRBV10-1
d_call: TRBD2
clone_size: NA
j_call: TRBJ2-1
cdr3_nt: TGCGCCAGCAGTGATGGCCAGCGGGGGGGGATTGAGCAGTTCTTC
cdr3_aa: CASSDGQRGGIEQFF

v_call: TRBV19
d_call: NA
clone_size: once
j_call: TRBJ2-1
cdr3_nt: TGTGCCAGTAGTATAGGAACCCCGGGGTCCTACAATGAGCAGTTCTTC
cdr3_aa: CASSIGTPGSYNEQFF

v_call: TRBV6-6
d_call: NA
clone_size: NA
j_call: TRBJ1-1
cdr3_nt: TGTGCCAGCAGTTTTGGGAGAAACACTGAAGCTTTCTTT
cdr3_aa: CASSFGRNTEAFF

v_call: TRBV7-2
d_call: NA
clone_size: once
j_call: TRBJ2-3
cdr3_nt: TGTGCCAGCAGCTTAGGGAACGGGAGAGGGTCAGATACGCAGTATTTT
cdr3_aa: CASSLGNGRGSDTQYF

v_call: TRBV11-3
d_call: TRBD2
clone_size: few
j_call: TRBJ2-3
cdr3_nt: TGTGCCAGCAGCCCGGGACTAGCGGGGGCGGGTACGCAGTATTTT
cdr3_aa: CASSPGLAGAGTQYF

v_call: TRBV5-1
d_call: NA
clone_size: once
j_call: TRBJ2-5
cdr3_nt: TGCGCCAGCAATAGCGGAGATAAAGAGACCCAGTACTTC
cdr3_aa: CASNSGDKETQYF

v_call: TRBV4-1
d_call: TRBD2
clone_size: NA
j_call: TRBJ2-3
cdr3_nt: TGCGCCAGCAGCCTCACGGGACTAGCGGGCGCCCGCACAGATACGCAGTATTTT
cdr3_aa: CASSLTGLAGARTDTQYF

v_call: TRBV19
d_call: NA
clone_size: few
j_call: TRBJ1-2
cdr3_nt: TGTGCCAGTAGTATAGATCGTGACAGCCTCTATGGCTACACCTTC
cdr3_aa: CASSIDRDSLYGYTF

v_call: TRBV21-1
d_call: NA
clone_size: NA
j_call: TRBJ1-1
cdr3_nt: TGTGCCAGCAGCGACAGGACAGAGGTTATGAACACTGAAGCTTTCTTT
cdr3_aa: CASSDRTEVMNTEAFF

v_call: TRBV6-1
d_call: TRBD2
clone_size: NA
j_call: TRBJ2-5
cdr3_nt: TGTGCCAGCAGTGAAGTGACTAGCGGGAGTTTGGCCCAGTACTTC
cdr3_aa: CASSEVTSGSLAQYF

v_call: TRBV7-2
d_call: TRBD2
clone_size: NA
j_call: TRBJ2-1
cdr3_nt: TGTGCCAGCAGCTTCGGTCTAGCGGGGGTGGATGAGCAGTTCTTC
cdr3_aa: CASSFGLAGVDEQFF

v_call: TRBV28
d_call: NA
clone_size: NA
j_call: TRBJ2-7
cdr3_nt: TGTGCCAGCAGCCCAAACTACGAGCAGTACTTC
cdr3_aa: CASSPNYEQYF

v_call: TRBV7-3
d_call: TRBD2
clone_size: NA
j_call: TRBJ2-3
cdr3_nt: TGTGCCAGCAGCCGAAGCGGGGGGAGCACAGATACGCAGTATTTT
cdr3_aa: CASSRSGGSTDTQYF

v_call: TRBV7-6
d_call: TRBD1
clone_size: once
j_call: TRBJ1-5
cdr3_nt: TGTGCCAGCAGCTCTGAGCAGGGACAGACATATAGCAATCAGCCCCAGCATTTT
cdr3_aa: CASSSEQGQTYSNQPQHF

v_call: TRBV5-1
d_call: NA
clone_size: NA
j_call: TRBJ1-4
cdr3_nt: TGCGCCAGCAGCAGCCATGGGGGCGCAGAAAAACTGTTTTTT
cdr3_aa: CASSSHGGAEKLFF

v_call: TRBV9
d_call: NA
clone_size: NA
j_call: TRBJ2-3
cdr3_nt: TGTGCCAGCAGCGTAGGGCCAAGCACAGATACGCAGTATTTT
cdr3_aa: CASSVGPSTDTQYF

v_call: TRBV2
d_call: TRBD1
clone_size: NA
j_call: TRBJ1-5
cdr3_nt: TGTGCCAGCAGTTCCGGGACAGGGGGCGGACAGCCCCAGCATTTT
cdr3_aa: CASSSGTGGGQPQHF

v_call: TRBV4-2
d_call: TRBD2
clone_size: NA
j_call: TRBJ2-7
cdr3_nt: TGTGCCAGCAGCCAAGAGCGGGGGGGTTACGAGCAGTACTTC
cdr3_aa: CASSQERGGYEQYF

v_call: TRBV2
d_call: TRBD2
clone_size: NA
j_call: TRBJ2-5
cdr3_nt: TGTGCCAGCAGTGGCGGACTAGCGGGGGCTACAGAGACCCAGTACTTC
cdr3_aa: CASSGGLAGATETQYF

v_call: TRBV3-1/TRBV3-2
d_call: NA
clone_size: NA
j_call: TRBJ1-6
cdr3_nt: TGTGCCAGCAGCCCGGATTCCACAGGGATCCCCGGCTCACCCCTCCACTTT
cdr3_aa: CASSPDSTGIPGSPLHF

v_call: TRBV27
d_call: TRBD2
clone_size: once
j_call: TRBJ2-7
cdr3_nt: TGTGCCAGCAGTTTTTTCGGGGCTAGCGGTCCCTACGAGCAGTACTTC
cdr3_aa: CASSFFGASGPYEQYF

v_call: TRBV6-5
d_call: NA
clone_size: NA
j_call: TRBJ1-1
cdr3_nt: TGTGCCAGCAGTCCTGGAGGTAACACTGAAGCTTTCTTT
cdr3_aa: CASSPGGNTEAFF

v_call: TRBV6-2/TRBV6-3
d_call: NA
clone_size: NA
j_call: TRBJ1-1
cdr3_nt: TGTGCCAGCAGTCCCCGGTTTTGGAACACTGAAGCTTTCTTT
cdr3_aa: CASSPRFWNTEAFF

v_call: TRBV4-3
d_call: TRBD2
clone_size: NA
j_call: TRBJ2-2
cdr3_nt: TGCGCCAGCAGCCACCCATTAGGTCTAGCGGGAGTGGCCGGGGAGCTGTTTTTT
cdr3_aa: CASSHPLGLAGVAGELFF

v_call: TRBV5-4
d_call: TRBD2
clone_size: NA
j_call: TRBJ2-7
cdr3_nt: TGTGCCAGCAGCCAAAAGGGGACTAGCGGTAACGGGAAGCAGTACTTC
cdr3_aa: CASSQKGTSGNGKQYF

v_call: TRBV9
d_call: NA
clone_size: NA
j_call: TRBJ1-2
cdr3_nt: TGTGCCAGCAGCGTAGGGAGGGTTGGCTATGGCTACACCTTC
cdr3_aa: CASSVGRVGYGYTF

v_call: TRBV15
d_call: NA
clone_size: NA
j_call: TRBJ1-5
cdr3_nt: TGTGCCACCAGCAAGAGAGAGATAAATCAGCCCCAGCATTTT
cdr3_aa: CATSKREINQPQHF

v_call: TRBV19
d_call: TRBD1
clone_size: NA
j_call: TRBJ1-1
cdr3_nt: TGTGCCAGCACCCTTGACAGGGGGTTTAACACTGAAGCTTTCTTT
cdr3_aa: CASTLDRGFNTEAFF

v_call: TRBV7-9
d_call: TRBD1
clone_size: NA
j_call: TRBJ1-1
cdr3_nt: TGTGCCAGCAGCTCAGGACAGGGGAGCACTGAAGCTTTCTTT
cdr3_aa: CASSSGQGSTEAFF

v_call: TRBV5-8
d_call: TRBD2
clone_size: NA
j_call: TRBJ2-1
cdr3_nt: TGTGCCAGCAGCTTGGGAACGACTAGCGGATATTACAATGAGCAGTTCTTC
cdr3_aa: CASSLGTTSGYYNEQFF